Following are 8 T cell receptor beta chains from one sample sequenced in a study of neurological immune-mediated disorders. TCRdb independently ran MiXCR on the 5' RACE reads; one entry per CDR3 protein. The sample records some 50,000 distinct CDR3 sequences, around 1.9% being singletons. The source material was PBMCs. These TCRs come from a woman aged 35 to 49 with multiple sclerosis.

This clonotype was recorded many times. The chain uses TRBV29-1 and TRBJ2-7; D not certain. The germline CDR1 and CDR2 sequences are SQVTM and ANQGSEA. This CDR3 spans 13 amino acids. Between the trimmed V and J ends, which lost 5 bases and 7 bases, there was a span of 18 bases. The CDR3 DNA is TGCAGCGTTCTAGAGGACGCCTCCGGGGAGCAGTACTTC. Amino acid sequence: CSVLEDASGEQYF.

The sample holds many counts of this clonotype. This chain uses TRBV5-1 with TRBJ2-3; 11 nucleotides align to TRBD2. Germline lookup yields CDR1 SGHRS and CDR2 YFSETQ. After removal of 3 bases from V and 6 bases from J, the junction contained 9 bases not matched to a gene. The CDR3 contains 16 residues. The CDR3 sequence: CASSSSGGFLRDTQYF. The CDR3 nucleotides read TGCGCCAGCAGCTCTAGCGGGGGGTTCCTCCGGGATACGCAGTATTTT. Full variable domain (remainder filled in from reference TRBV5-1 and TRBJ2-3): KAGVTQTPRYLIKTRGQQVTLSCSPISGHRSVSWYQQTPGQGLQFLFEYFSETQRNKGNFPGRFSGRQFSNSRSEMNVSTLELGDSALYLCASSSSGGFLRDTQYFGPGTRLTVL.

Many counts were recorded for this clonotype. The gene calls are TRBV5-1 and TRBJ2-1, with 8 positions matching TRBD1. The junction had 10 bases not matched to a gene; V was cut back by 2 bases and J by 6 bases. The CDR3 spans 16 residues. Germline V CDR1 and CDR2: SGHRS, YFSETQ. CDR3 DNA: TGCGCCAGCAGCTTATCTCAGGGGGCGCCGCCCAATGAGCAGTTCTTC. Translation: CASSLSQGAPPNEQFF.

This clonotype was seen ten or more times. The chain carries TRBV6-5 and TRBJ1-2, with 9 bases that match TRBD1. The CDR3 sequence is 14 residues long. J gave up 4 bases and V 4 bases, and 4 bases lay outside the gene matches. Germline V gives CDR1 MNHEY, CDR2 SVGAGI. CDR3: CASSSPGQGYGYTF. CDR3 in DNA: TGTGCCAGCAGTTCTCCGGGACAGGGCTATGGCTACACCTTC.

This clonotype was seen at least ten times. This chain uses TRBV10-3 with TRBJ1-6; TRBD1 agrees at 7 bases. This CDR3 is 12 amino acids long. Trimming removed 10 bases from V and 10 bases from J; junction bases left unmatched: 7. The germline gives CDR1 ENHRY, CDR2 SYGVKD. The chain's CDR3 is CATQTGRSPLHF. DNA for the CDR3: TGTGCCACCCAGACAGGGAGGTCACCCCTCCACTTT.

The chain is built from TRBV18 and TRBJ1-6; D is possibly TRBD1 (5 bases). The length of the CDR3 is 14 residues. CDR1 is KGHSH and CDR2 is LQKENI in the germline V gene. The germline V and J ends were trimmed by 4 bases and 7 bases, with 11 bases remaining between them. The CDR3 DNA sequence: TGTGCCAGCTCACTTGGGACCTCCAATTCACCCCTCCACTTT. It codes for CASSLGTSNSPLHF.

The chain is built from TRBV30 and TRBJ1-2; no definite D call. Germline CDR1 is GTSNPN and CDR2 is SVGIG (reference sequence). The CDR3 contains 12 residues. Trimming left V 5 bases short and J 4 bases short, with 11 bases between. The CDR3 is CAWVGAGYGYTF. CDR3 sequence (DNA): TGTGCCTGGGTCGGAGCGGGCTATGGCTACACCTTC.

Many counts were recorded for this clonotype. This chain connects TRBV20-1 to TRBJ2-1; possible D gene TRBD2, 6 bases. Germline values: CDR1 DFQATT, CDR2 SNEGSKA (reference sequence). The V and J ends lost 0 bases and 6 bases respectively, with 18 bases between them. The CDR3 has 16 residues. CDR3 residues: CSARDTAGTAGNEQFF. CDR3 bases: TGCAGTGCTAGAGATACGGCGGGGACCGCCGGCAATGAGCAGTTCTTC.